Presented here are 10 T cell receptor beta chains from one specimen sequenced in a study of OX40 agonist ivuxolimab in advanced cancers. Clones were sequenced by immunoSEQ multiplex PCR, and TCRdb holds only the in-frame ones, with some missing. The profile shows some 77,000 clones, around 88% of them singletons. Sample: CD4+ or CD8+ T cells sorted from blood, taken in a trial of the OX40 agonist ivuxolimab. These receptors came from an adult with an advanced solid tumor such as melanoma, head and neck, liver or kidney cancer.

The chain links TRBV28 to TRBJ2-3, with 11 bases lining up with TRBD2. Germline V gene sequence: CDR1 MDHEN, CDR2 SYDVKM. CDR3 length: 17 amino acids. Trimming took 6 bases from V and 0 from J; bases not matched to a gene: 8. The CDR3 reads CASSPSPSGGSTDTQYF. CDR3 coding DNA: TGTGCCAGCAGCCCAAGCCCTAGCGGGGGGAGCACAGATACGCAGTATTTT.

This clone was seen a single time. V is TRBV10-2 and J is TRBJ2-7; D may be TRBD2 (6 bases). This CDR3 contains 15 residues. Trimming stripped 6 bases from V and 0 bases from J, with 15 bases between. Germline V gene data show CDR1 as WSHSY and CDR2 as SAAADI. In DNA, the CDR3 is TGCGCCAGCAGCCCCCCTAGCGACAGCTCCTACGAGCAGTACTTC. Translating gives CASSPPSDSSYEQYF.

The V call is TRBV2, the J call TRBJ1-3; maybe TRBD1 (5 bases). The CDR3 runs to 17 residues. The V gene lost 4 bases and the J gene lost 0 bases, with 16 bases spanning the gap. Germline V gene lookup returns CDR1 SNHLY and CDR2 FYNNEI. CDR3: CASSVGVTQNSGNTIYF. CDR3 coding DNA: TGTGCCAGCAGTGTAGGGGTGACACAAAACTCTGGAAACACCATATATTTT.

The rearrangement joins TRBV19 to TRBJ1-3, with D unclear. The CDR3 consists of 15 residues. Trimming took 6 bases from V and 0 from J, leaving 12 bases between them. Germline values: CDR1 LNHDA, CDR2 SQIVND (reference sequence). CDR3 protein: CASSPGWGSGNTIYF. Written as DNA, the CDR3 is TGTGCCAGTAGCCCCGGGTGGGGCTCTGGAAACACCATATATTTT.

The chain couples TRBV6-5 to TRBJ1-2; D remains ambiguous. V lost 2 bases to trimming and J lost 1 base, with 8 bases between them. Germline values: CDR1 MNHEY, CDR2 SVGAGI. The CDR3 runs 14 residues. The CDR3 coding sequence is TGTGCCAGCAGTTACGGGGTACTTAACTATGGCTACACCTTC. Its protein product is CASSYGVLNYGYTF.

The chain carries TRBV7-8 and TRBJ1-1, with D hard to call. The CDR3 covers 13 residues. The V end was cut by 5 bases, the J end by 6 bases, with 13 bases between. The V gene's germline CDR1 is SGHVS and CDR2 FQNEAQ. The CDR3 is CASSTLEGAEAFF. DNA for the CDR3: TGTGCCAGCAGCACCCTGGAGGGAGCTGAAGCTTTCTTT.

V and J are TRBV28 and TRBJ1-2, with D unclear. The CDR3 length is 12 residues. Trimming took off 1 base at V and 4 bases at J, with 4 bases between the two ends. Germline CDR1 is MDHEN and CDR2 is SYDVKM. The CDR3, as DNA: TGTGCCAGCAGTTTATCCATCTATGGCTACACCTTC. This sequence encodes CASSLSIYGYTF.

In this sample, this clone turned up a few times. The chain joins TRBV27 to TRBJ1-5; the D is unclear. V lost 0 bases and J lost 3, with 9 bases in between. The CDR3 has 15 residues. Germline CDR1 reads MNHEY; CDR2 reads SMNVEV (reference sequence). The CDR3 spells CASSLSVGFNQPQHF. Here the CDR3 DNA reads TGTGCCAGCAGTTTATCGGTGGGATTCAATCAGCCCCAGCATTTT.

This clone was seen a single time. This chain links TRBV7-9 with TRBJ2-2, with D possibly matching TRBD2 (5 bases). Germline V gene lookup returns CDR1 SEHNR and CDR2 FQNEAQ (reference sequence). CDR3 length: 14 amino acids. Trimming took off 3 bases at V and 1 base at J, with 6 bases between the two ends. The DNA for the CDR3 is TGTGCCAGCAGCTTCGCGGGGAACACCGGGGAGCTGTTTTTT. It encodes CASSFAGNTGELFF.

The chain links TRBV7-2 to TRBJ2-3, with D unclear. The CDR3 is 12 residues long. V was shortened by 2 bases and J by 5 bases, with 5 bases between the two germline ends. Germline lookup yields CDR1 SGHTA and CDR2 FQGNSA. The CDR3 is CASSLFGDTQYF. The CDR3 region has the DNA TGTGCCAGCAGCTTATTTGGAGATACGCAGTATTTT. Combining the CDR3 with reference TRBV7-2 and TRBJ2-3 gives the whole variable domain GAGVSQSPSNKVTEKGKDVELRCDPISGHTALYWYRQSLGQGLEFLIYFQGNSAPDKSGLPSDRFSAERTGGSVSTLTIQRTQQEDSAVYLCASSLFGDTQYFGPGTRLTVL.